Below are 11 T cell receptor beta chains sequenced from a single sample in a study of shared clonotypes between healthy human individuals. The repertoire was sequenced with immunoSEQ multiplex PCR; TCRdb's copy has only in-frame clones and lacks some. The data show about 1 million clones, with about 75% seen just once and about 1.5% held by the top ten. What was sequenced was memory CD4+ T cells sorted from blood. Indicated subset: CD45RA-negative fraction. The receptor set was obtained from a man between 18 and 35 years old in good health.

This chain uses TRBV7-2 with TRBJ2-7; possibly TRBD1 or TRBD2 for D (5 bases each). Trimming stripped 5 bases from V and 3 bases from J, with 14 bases between. The germline gives CDR1 SGHTA, CDR2 FQGNSA. This CDR3 has 14 residues. The CDR3 reads CASSPRDLYYEQYF. Here the CDR3 DNA reads TGTGCCAGCAGCCCTCGGGACCTATACTACGAGCAGTACTTC.

This chain uses TRBV7-3 with TRBJ1-1, with D unresolved. V was clipped by 6 bases and J by 1 base, with 18 bases between them. Germline V gene sequence: CDR1 SGHTA, CDR2 FQGTGA. The CDR3 covers 16 residues. Here the CDR3 DNA reads TGTGCCAGCAGTCGCTACCCGGGGAGATCGAACACTGAAGCTTTCTTT. Translated: CASSRYPGRSNTEAFF.

CDR3 loop: CASSLRLADTDTQYF. DNA of the CDR3: TGTGCCAGCAGCTTACGACTAGCGGACACAGATACGCAGTATTTT. The genes are TRBV7-2 and TRBJ2-3, with 9 nucleotides matching TRBD2. Germline CDR1 and CDR2: SGHTA and FQGNSA. This CDR3 spans 15 amino acids. V was pared by 2 bases and J by 2 bases, with 2 bases of the junction left unmatched.

This clone appeared a few times. The chain uses TRBV7-2 and TRBJ2-1, with 9 bases lining up with TRBD2. Germline lookup yields CDR1 SGHTA and CDR2 FQGNSA. V gave up 3 bases and J gave up 5 bases; unmatched junction bases: 8. The CDR3 has 16 amino acids. The CDR3 is CASSLGGTSRHNEQFF. The CDR3 DNA is TGTGCCAGCAGCTTGGGGGGGACTAGCAGACACAATGAGCAGTTCTTC.

This clone was counted a few times. The chain recombines TRBV19 with TRBJ1-5; D is unresolved. The CDR3 is made up of 14 amino acids. V was shortened by 3 bases and J by 0 bases, with 6 bases between the two germline ends. Germline CDR1 reads LNHDA; CDR2 reads SQIVND (reference sequence). The CDR3 protein is CASSIEDSNQPQHF. In nucleotides, the CDR3 is TGTGCCAGTAGTATTGAGGATAGCAATCAGCCCCAGCATTTT.

V is TRBV4-3 and J is TRBJ2-1, with TRBD2 identical over 12 bases. Germline-derived CDR1 and CDR2 are LGHNA and YSLEER. The V and J ends lost 4 bases and 4 bases, in that order; junction bases with no gene match: 5. This CDR3 is 16 amino acids long. The CDR3 here is CASSRGTSGLYNEQFF. In DNA form, the CDR3 reads TGCGCCAGCAGCCGAGGGACTAGCGGGTTGTACAATGAGCAGTTCTTC.

V usage is TRBV15 and J usage is TRBJ1-1; D is uncertain. The CDR3 is 15 residues long. V lost 1 base to trimming and J lost 3 bases, with 12 bases between them. Per germline, CDR1 LNHNV and CDR2 YYDKDF (reference sequence). In nucleotides, the CDR3 is TGTGCCACCAGCAGAGGCGACCACCAGGACACTGAAGCTTTCTTT. Its protein is CATSRGDHQDTEAFF.

The chain uses TRBV29-1 and TRBJ2-2; no firm D call. The germline V gene has CDR1 SQVTM and CDR2 ANQGSEA. This CDR3 has 13 residues. Trimming stripped 4 bases from V and 3 bases from J, with 9 bases between. The CDR3 nucleotides are TGCAGCGTTGTGGTCTCGTACACCGGGGAGCTGTTTTTT. It is translated as CSVVVSYTGELFF.

The chain carries TRBV2 and TRBJ1-5, with D possibly matching TRBD1 (6 bases). This CDR3 is 14 amino acids long. From germline, CDR1 is SNHLY and CDR2 FYNNEI. Trimming stripped 4 bases from V and 5 bases from J, with 12 bases between. The CDR3: CASSGQGQYQPQHF. The CDR3, as DNA: TGTGCCAGCAGTGGGCAGGGGCAGTATCAGCCCCAGCATTTT.

This chain connects TRBV7-6 to TRBJ2-3; 10 bases agree with TRBD2. The CDR3 length is 14 residues. After removal of 3 bases from V and 4 bases from J, the junction contained 1 base not matched to a gene. The germline V gene has CDR1 SGHVS and CDR2 FNYEAQ. The CDR3 reads CASSFTSGADTQYF. The CDR3 DNA reads TGTGCCAGCAGCTTCACTAGCGGGGCAGATACGCAGTATTTT. Together with reference TRBV7-6 and TRBJ2-3, the CDR3 gives the full variable domain: GAGVSQSPRYKVTKRGQDVALRCDPISGHVSLYWYRQALGQGPEFLTYFNYEAQQDKSGLPNDRFSAERPEGSISTLTIQRTEQRDSAMYRCASSFTSGADTQYFGPGTRLTVL.

This chain links TRBV29-1 with TRBJ1-1, with D tentatively TRBD1 (6 bases). The V and J ends lost 7 bases and 1 base respectively, with 13 bases between them. The germline V gene encodes CDR1 SQVTM and CDR2 ANQGSEA. The CDR3 runs 13 residues. Here the CDR3 reads CSATGRGNTEAFF. In nucleotides, the CDR3 is TGCAGCGCTACGGGCAGGGGGAACACTGAAGCTTTCTTT. Supplemented by reference TRBV29-1 and TRBJ1-1, the full variable domain reads SAVISQKPSRDICQRGTSLTIQCQVDSQVTMMFWYRQQPGQSLTLIATANQGSEATYESGFVIDKFPISRPNLTFSTLTVSNMSPEDSSIYLCSATGRGNTEAFFGQGTRLTVV.